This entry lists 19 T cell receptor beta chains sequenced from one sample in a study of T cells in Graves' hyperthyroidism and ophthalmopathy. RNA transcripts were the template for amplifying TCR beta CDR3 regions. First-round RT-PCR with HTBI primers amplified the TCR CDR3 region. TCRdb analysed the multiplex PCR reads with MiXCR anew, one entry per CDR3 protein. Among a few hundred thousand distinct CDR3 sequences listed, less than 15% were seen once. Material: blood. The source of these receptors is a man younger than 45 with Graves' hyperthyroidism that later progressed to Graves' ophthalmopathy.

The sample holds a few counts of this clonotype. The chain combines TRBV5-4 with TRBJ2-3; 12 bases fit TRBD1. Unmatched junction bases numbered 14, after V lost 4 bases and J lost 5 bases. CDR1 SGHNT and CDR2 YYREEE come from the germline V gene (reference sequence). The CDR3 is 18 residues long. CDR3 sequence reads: CASSLPGTGGRRGDTQYF. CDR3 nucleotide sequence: TGTGCCAGCAGCCTACCCGGGACAGGGGGCCGGCGGGGAGATACGCAGTATTTT.

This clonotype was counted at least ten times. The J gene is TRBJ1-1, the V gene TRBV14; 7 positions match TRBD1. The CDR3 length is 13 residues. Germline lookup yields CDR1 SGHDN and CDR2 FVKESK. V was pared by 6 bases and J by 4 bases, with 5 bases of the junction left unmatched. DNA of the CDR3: TGTGCCAGCAGAGACACAGGGGTCACTGAAGCTTTCTTT. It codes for CASRDTGVTEAFF. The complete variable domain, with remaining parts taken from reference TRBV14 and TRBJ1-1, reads EAGVTQFPSHSVIEKGQTVTLRCDPISGHDNLYWYRRVMGKEIKFLLHFVKESKQDESGMPNNRFLAERTGGTYSTLKVQPAELEDSGVYFCASRDTGVTEAFFGQGTRLTVV.

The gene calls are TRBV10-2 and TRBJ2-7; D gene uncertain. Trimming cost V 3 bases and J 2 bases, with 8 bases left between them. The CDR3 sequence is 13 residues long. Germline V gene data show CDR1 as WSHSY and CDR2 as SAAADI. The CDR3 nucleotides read TGCGCCAGCAGTGATTTTCAGACCTACGAGCAGTACTTC. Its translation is CASSDFQTYEQYF.

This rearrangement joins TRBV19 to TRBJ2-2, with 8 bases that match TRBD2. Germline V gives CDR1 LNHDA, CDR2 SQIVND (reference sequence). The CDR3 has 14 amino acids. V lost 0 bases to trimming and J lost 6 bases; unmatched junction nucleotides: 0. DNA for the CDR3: TGTGCCAGTAGTATAGACGGGGGGGCCGGGGAGCTGTTTTTT. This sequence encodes CASSIDGGAGELFF.

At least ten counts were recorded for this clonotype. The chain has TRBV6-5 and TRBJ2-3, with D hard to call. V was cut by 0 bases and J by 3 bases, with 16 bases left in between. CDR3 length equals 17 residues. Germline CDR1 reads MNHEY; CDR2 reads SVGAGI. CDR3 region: CASSYSIRRKITDTQYF. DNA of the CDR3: TGTGCCAGCAGTTACTCGATCCGACGGAAGATTACAGATACGCAGTATTTT.

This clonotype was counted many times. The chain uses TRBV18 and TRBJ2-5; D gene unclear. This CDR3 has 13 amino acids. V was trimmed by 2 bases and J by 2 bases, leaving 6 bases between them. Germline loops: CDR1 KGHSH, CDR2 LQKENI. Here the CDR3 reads CASSPIDQETQYF. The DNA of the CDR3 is TGTGCCAGCTCACCAATTGATCAAGAGACCCAGTACTTC.

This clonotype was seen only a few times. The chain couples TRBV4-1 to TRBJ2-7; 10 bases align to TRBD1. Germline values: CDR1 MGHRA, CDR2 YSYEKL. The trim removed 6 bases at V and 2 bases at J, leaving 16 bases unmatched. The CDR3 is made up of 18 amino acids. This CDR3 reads CASSRDRGTGLVAYEQYF. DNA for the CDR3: TGCGCCAGCAGTAGGGACAGGGGAACGGGGCTCGTAGCCTACGAGCAGTACTTC.

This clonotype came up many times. Here the CDR3 reads CSASPYYEQYF. Here the CDR3 DNA reads TGCAGTGCATCCCCTTACTACGAGCAGTACTTC. This chain uses TRBV20-1 with TRBJ2-7, with D hard to call. This CDR3 is 11 amino acids long. V gave up 6 bases and J gave up 3 bases, with 9 bases separating them. Germline values: CDR1 DFQATT, CDR2 SNEGSKA (reference sequence).

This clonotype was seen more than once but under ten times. CDR3 residues: CASSQVGGGRRTDTQYF. The CDR3 DNA reads TGTGCCAGCAGCCAAGTTGGGGGGGGGCGGCGCACAGATACGCAGTATTTT. The rearrangement links TRBV3-1 to TRBJ2-3; a possible D gene is TRBD2 (7 bases). Trimming took off 1 base at V and 1 base at J, with 15 bases between the two ends. This CDR3 has 17 amino acids. CDR1 and CDR2 from the germline V gene are LGHDT and YNNKEL (reference sequence).

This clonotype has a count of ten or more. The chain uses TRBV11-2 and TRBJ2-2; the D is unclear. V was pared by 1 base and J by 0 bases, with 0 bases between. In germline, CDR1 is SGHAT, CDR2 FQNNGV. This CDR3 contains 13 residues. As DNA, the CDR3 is TGTGCCAGCAGCTTAGCGAACACCGGGGAGCTGTTTTTT. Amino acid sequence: CASSLANTGELFF. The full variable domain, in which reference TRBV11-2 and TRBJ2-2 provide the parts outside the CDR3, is EAGVAQSPRYKIIEKRQSVAFWCNPISGHATLYWYQQILGQGPKLLIQFQNNGVVDDSQLPKDRFSAERLKGVDSTLKIQPAKLEDSAVYLCASSLANTGELFFGEGSRLTVL.

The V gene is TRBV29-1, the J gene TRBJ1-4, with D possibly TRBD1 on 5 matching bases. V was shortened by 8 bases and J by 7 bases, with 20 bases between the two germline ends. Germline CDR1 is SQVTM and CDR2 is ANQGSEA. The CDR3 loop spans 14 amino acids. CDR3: CSLLVGAPTEKLFF. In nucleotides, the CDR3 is TGCAGCCTTTTAGTCGGGGCCCCAACTGAAAAACTGTTTTTT.

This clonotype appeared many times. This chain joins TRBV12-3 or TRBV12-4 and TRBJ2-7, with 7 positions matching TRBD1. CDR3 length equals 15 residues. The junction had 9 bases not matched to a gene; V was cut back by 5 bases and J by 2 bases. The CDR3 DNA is TGTGCCAGCAGTGTCAGGGGGAGTCCGCCCTACGAGCAGTACTTC. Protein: CASSVRGSPPYEQYF.

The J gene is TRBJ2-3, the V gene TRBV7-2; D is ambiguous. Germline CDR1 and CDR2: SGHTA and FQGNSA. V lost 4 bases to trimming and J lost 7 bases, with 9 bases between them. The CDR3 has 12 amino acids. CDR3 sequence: CASSSSGNTQYF. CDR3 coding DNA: TGTGCCAGCAGCTCCTCGGGCAATACGCAGTATTTT.

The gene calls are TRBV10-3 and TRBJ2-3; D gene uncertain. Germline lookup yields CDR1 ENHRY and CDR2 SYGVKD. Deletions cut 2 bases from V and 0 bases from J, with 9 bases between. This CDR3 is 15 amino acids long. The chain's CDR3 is CAISEEFDSTDTQYF. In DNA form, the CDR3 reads TGTGCCATCAGTGAGGAGTTCGATAGCACAGATACGCAGTATTTT.

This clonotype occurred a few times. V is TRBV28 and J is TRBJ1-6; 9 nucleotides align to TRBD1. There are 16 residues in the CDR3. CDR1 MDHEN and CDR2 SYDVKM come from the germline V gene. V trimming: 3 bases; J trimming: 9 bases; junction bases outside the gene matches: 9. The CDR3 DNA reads TGTGCCAGCAGTTTTCGGGACAGGGAATTAATTTCACCCCTCCACTTT. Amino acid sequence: CASSFRDRELISPLHF.

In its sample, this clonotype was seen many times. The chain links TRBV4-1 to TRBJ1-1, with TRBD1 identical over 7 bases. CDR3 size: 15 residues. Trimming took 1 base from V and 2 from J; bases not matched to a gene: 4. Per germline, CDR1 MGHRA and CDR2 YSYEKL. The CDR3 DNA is TGCGCCAGCAGCCAAGGAAGGGGGCCTAACACTGAAGCTTTCTTT. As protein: CASSQGRGPNTEAFF.

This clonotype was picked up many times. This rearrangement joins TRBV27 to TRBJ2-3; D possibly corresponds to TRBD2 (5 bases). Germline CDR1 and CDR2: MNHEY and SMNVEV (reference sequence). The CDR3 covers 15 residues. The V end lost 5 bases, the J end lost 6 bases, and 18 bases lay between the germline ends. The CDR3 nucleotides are TGTGCCAGCAGTCCCCGGGGTTTGGGAGACGATACGCAGTATTTT. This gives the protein CASSPRGLGDDTQYF.

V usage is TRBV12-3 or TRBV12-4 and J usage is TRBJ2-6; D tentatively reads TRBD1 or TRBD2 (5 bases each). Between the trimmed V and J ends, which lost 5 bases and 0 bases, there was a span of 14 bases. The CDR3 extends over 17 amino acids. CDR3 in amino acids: CASSLGTPSSGANVLTF. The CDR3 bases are TGTGCCAGCAGTCTCGGGACCCCTAGCTCTGGGGCCAACGTCCTGACTTTC.

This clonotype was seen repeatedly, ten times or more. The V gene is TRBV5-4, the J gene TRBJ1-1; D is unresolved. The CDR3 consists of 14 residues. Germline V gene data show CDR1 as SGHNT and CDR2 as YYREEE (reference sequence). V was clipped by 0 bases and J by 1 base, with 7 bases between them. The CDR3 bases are TGTGCCAGCAGCTTGGGGGAGAGGAACACTGAAGCTTTCTTT. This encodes CASSLGERNTEAFF.